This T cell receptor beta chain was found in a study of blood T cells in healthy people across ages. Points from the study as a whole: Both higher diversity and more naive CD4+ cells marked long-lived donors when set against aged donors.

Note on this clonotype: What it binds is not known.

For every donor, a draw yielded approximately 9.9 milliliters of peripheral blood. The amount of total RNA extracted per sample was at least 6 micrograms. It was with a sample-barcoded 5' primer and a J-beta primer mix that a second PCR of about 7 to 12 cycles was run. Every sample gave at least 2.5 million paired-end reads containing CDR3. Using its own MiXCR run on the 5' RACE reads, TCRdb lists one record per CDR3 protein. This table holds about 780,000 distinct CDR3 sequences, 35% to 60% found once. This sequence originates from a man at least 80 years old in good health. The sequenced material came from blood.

As DNA, the CDR3 is TGCGCCAGCGGTGAGGCAGGCGGAAGAGAGACCCAGTACTTC. Protein: CASGEAGGRETQYF. This chain uses TRBV5-1 with TRBJ2-5; D is unclear. The CDR3 is made up of 14 amino acids. From germline, CDR1 is SGHRS and CDR2 YFSETQ. The V gene lost 7 bases and the J gene lost 4 bases, with 17 bases spanning the gap.